These 9 T cell receptor beta chains originate from one sample sequenced in a study. One entry per CDR3 protein, called by TCRdb with MiXCR from the RT-PCR reads. The sample comprises hundreds of thousands of distinct CDR3 sequences, approximately 15% of which are singletons, and 3.6% rests with the top ten. Source material: memory CD4+ T cells from blood. These receptors were obtained from a female donor in good health, serving as a healthy control.

In this sample, this clonotype turned up many times. V is TRBV6-2 or TRBV6-3 and J is TRBJ1-2; D is perhaps TRBD1 (5 bases). The CDR3 loop spans 13 amino acids. Trimming took off 10 bases at V and 8 bases at J, with 20 bases between the two ends. Germline V gene lookup returns CDR1 MNHEY and CDR2 SVGEGT. This CDR3 reads CATRDGLQRGYTF. The CDR3 DNA reads as TGTGCCACCAGGGACGGCCTGCAAAGGGGCTACACCTTC.

The genes are TRBV4-2 and TRBJ1-5; TRBD1 might be the D (5 bases). Germline assignment: CDR1 LGHNA and CDR2 YNFKEQ. This CDR3 spans 16 amino acids. V shed 1 base and J shed 6 bases, with 16 bases lying between them. CDR3 residues: CASSQALDSFTQPQHF. CDR3 nucleotides: TGTGCCAGCAGCCAAGCGCTAGACAGTTTTACTCAGCCCCAGCATTTT.

This clonotype has more than one count but fewer than ten. V and J are TRBV7-3 and TRBJ2-5; TRBD2 matches 9 bases. The ends lost 5 bases at V and 5 bases at J; junction bases unmatched: 9. Looked up from germline, CDR1 is SGHTA and CDR2 is FQGTGA. This CDR3 contains 15 residues. CDR3 amino acids: CASSTQGLAGETQYF. The CDR3 region has the DNA TGTGCCAGCAGCACCCAGGGACTAGCTGGCGAGACCCAGTACTTC.

This clonotype was observed a handful of times. The gene calls are TRBV7-2 and TRBJ2-6; TRBD1 is a possible D gene (5 bases). The V end lost 1 base, the J end lost 0 bases, and 16 bases lay between the germline ends. The CDR3 has 19 residues. Germline CDR1 SGHTA, CDR2 FQGNSA. The DNA of the CDR3 is TGTGCCAGCAGCTTAGTAAGGGTTGACAGCCCCTCTGGGGCCAACGTCCTGACTTTC. It translates to CASSLVRVDSPSGANVLTF.

This clonotype was counted at least ten times. The CDR3 DNA is TGTGCCATCAGTGAGTCACTCGGCAGGAGTTCTTACAATGAGCAGTTCTTC. This sequence encodes CAISESLGRSSYNEQFF. The V gene is TRBV10-3, the J gene TRBJ2-1, with D unresolved. Germline values: CDR1 ENHRY, CDR2 SYGVKD. The CDR3 consists of 17 residues. Trimming stripped 0 bases from V and 4 bases from J, with 16 bases between.

This clonotype appeared a few times. V is TRBV20-1 and J is TRBJ2-1; D possibly corresponds to TRBD2 (5 bases). Germline lookup yields CDR1 DFQATT and CDR2 SNEGSKA (reference sequence). This CDR3 region has 12 residues. The CDR3 sequence: CRVQRRDVEQFF. The DNA for the CDR3 is TGCCGGGTGCAGCGGAGAGATGTGGAGCAGTTCTTC.

The V call is TRBV6-5, the J call TRBJ1-6, with a possible D match to TRBD1 (6 bases). The germline V gene encodes CDR1 MNHEY and CDR2 SVGAGI. The CDR3 covers 13 residues. V lost 6 bases to trimming and J lost 10 bases, with 13 bases between them. The CDR3 here is CASSRTVGSPLHF. CDR3 DNA: TGTGCCAGCAGCAGGACAGTCGGCTCACCCCTCCACTTT.

This clonotype appeared a few times. The chain employs TRBV20-1 and TRBJ2-7; 7 bases are a match to TRBD2. The CDR3 is 13 amino acids. J gave up 6 bases and V 1 base, and 6 bases lay outside the gene matches. Germline V CDR1 and CDR2: DFQATT, SNEGSKA (reference sequence). The CDR3 DNA reads as TGCAGTGCTAGAGCGGCGGGAGTCGGCGAGCAGTACTTC. This sequence encodes CSARAAGVGEQYF.

The rearrangement uses TRBV28 and TRBJ2-1, with TRBD2 identical over 12 bases. Losses at the gene ends were 5 bases for V and 7 bases for J; bases not matched to a gene: 12. CDR3 length: 17 residues. CDR1 and CDR2 from the germline V gene are MDHEN and SYDVKM. DNA for the CDR3: TGTGCCAGCAGTCAACCCCCGACTAGCGGGAGTGGGAATGAGCAGTTCTTC. Translation gives CASSQPPTSGSGNEQFF.